The entry that follows covers one T cell receptor beta chain sequence. There is no known antigen for this receptor. No per-base quality is available; no much larger clone lies one base away. The protocol used for the library was the immunoSEQ multiplex PCR assay. For the multiplex PCR, a mixture combining 60 forward primers for TCR Vbeta segments and 13 reverse primers for TCR Jbeta segments was used. The CDR3 region of rearranged TCR beta genes was amplified from genomic DNA by a multiplex PCR assay. On the Illumina HiSeq System, the amplified TCR beta libraries were sequenced as 87-base-pair reads. On the study's bioinformatics: A later analysis tallied roughly 80 million unique TCR beta chains across the 666 repertoires, and around 10 million of those chains were shared by two or more donors. A nearest-neighbor algorithm error-corrected the raw reads and collapsed the reads into unique sequences, merging closely related sequences to remove PCR and sequencing errors. CDR3 sequences were aligned to IMGT reference sequences to assign V, D and J gene segments. Each retained sequence needed at least a six-nucleotide match to both a V gene segment and a J gene segment. A rearrangement counted as productive if the CDR3 had no stop codons and remained in frame with V and J, and every other rearrangement counted as non-productive. Following IMGT convention, CDR3 was defined as the stretch from the second conserved V-encoded cysteine up to the conserved J-encoded phenylalanine. The earlier analysis of about 570 of the donors excluded any sequence lacking an unambiguous match to a single V gene segment. An earlier analysis of 500 to 700 of the donors classified V segments as functional when productive rearrangements were above 56.7% and as segregating when the standard deviation between donors was above 5%. A statistical classification framework was developed to diagnose cytomegalovirus status using the catalog of TCR beta chain sequences. V and J gene assignment, in a later analysis, came from comparing TCR nucleotide sequences with IMGT/GENE-DB human TR gene sequences. The TCRdist pipeline was used in a later analysis to assign CDR3 sequences and most-parsimonious VDJ recombination scenarios. In a later analysis, each TCR beta chain was defined by its CDR3 amino acid sequence together with its V-gene family, and reads without a unique V-gene family were excluded. As a way to deal with suspected cross-contamination and a sequencing artifact, a later analysis dropped over 550 nucleotide sequences that were highly shared and had low generation probability. For each public chain, a later analysis derived a clonal expansion index from normalized ranks of inferred template counts within each repertoire. A later analysis computed generation probabilities with a VDJ recombination model fitted to out-of-frame rearrangements, and checked the results against IGoR. Hypergeometric tests were used in a later analysis to score TCR-TCR, TCR-HLA and TCR-CMV co-occurrence, with a repertoire-size bias correction applied to the TCR pairs. A later analysis estimated false discovery rates by permuting HLA or CMV assignments 20 times. In a later analysis, co-occurring TCRs were grouped using DBSCAN, with TCRdist sequence similarity added in when clustering inside HLA-allele-positive subsets. Repertoires with fewer than 30,000 or more than 120,000 public chains were left out of co-occurrence clustering, as were several repertoires with anomalous nucleotide sharing. TCRdb stores this immuneACCESS table with in-frame sequences only. Part of the clones is absent; in the studies checked, under half of the shortfall reflects unresolved V genes, and no reason is known for the rest. The D gene and trimming were derived from the DNA, and the V and J assignments and clone size from that table. This sample lists 85,000 to 100,000 clones; about 70% were detected once. The ten largest clones capture more than 7% of the sample.

This entry is derived from a study of cytomegalovirus exposure and HLA in healthy donors (dated by TCRdb to about 2017). With regard to the full study: According to an earlier analysis of 550 to 700 of the donors, 150 million to 200 million T cells yielded roughly 110 million unique TCR beta sequences and around 300 Gb of sequence data. The genetic ancestry cluster associated with self-reported Caucasian donors included approximately 85% of the roughly 400 genotyped donors. Among 300 to 500 genotyped donors of the cohort, an average of roughly 230,000 unique TCR beta nucleotide sequences was sequenced per donor, of which 15% to 20% were non-productive. The study was designed to test whether signatures of past pathogen exposure could be identified by cataloging public T cell receptors. Class I and class II HLA loci were covered by the typing at four-digit resolution. Alongside the repertoire data, information on donor age, sex, ethnicity and CMV serostatus was compiled. Because of strong linkage in the cohort, roughly five DR-DQ haplotypes were treated as single units for association and clustering. To predict cytomegalovirus infection status, the study combined high-throughput TCR immunosequencing, statistical association of individual TCRs with disease status, and machine learning. Rather than using new phenotypic data, the later analysis identified candidate immune exposures from TCR beta sequences and from how often those sequences occurred across donors. An earlier analysis of fewer than 750 of the donors used high-throughput TCR beta sequencing to judge whether each TCR beta V gene segment behaved as functional or pseudogenic. Typing coverage varied by locus: 629-630 donors for A, B, C, DRB1 and DQB1; more than 500 for DQA1; around 610 for DPA1; 400 to 480 for DPB1. Every repertoire in the discovery cohort had been generated on one and the same sequencing platform. Roughly 300 gigabases of sequencing data and approximately 92 million unique TCR sequences made up an early release that covered several hundred HLA-typed donors. A separate validation cohort of over a hundred different subjects was used in addition to the roughly 720-subject first cohort. Genome-wide SNP genotypes for about three fifths of the roughly 670 donors were used in a later genetic analysis, which treated that subset as a discovery cohort. The study profiled the T cell repertoires of 666 subjects by immunosequencing and related them to cytomegalovirus serostatus. To study patterns of TCR occurrence, a later analysis re-analyzed previously published TCR beta repertoires from 666 donors and added high-resolution HLA genotyping.

General conclusions and limits of the study: In a later analysis, most CMV-associated TCR beta chains were found to appear HLA-restricted, with HLA associations seemingly driven largely by CMV exposure. In a later genetic analysis, a missense DCLRE1C variant was associated with V-gene and J-gene trimming of TCR beta chains, and the association was replicated in an independent cohort. Linkage disequilibrium might explain the correlated functional status among segregating V segments, but an unknown experimental factor could not be excluded. Only TCR beta chains were sequenced in this cohort, and the absence of alpha or paired-chain data limited detectable features. Because counts were too low, seventeen rarely observed V segments, including chromosome 9 orphons, were excluded from the earlier analysis of some 590 of the donors. Immune exposure information for the cohort was limited to CMV serostatus. A total of about 150 TCR beta chains were listed by the study as associated with cytomegalovirus. Compared with the roughly 670-donor mean, donors in an Asian-associated ancestry cluster had fewer N-insertions in productive TCRs, according to a later genetic analysis. Cytomegalovirus status was reported to be diagnosed by the classifier with high specificity and sensitivity in both the original and validation cohorts. Presence/absence analyses assumed roughly uniform sequencing depth across donors, an assumption that may not hold. In vitro tests confirmed that a few of the cytomegalovirus-associated TCR beta chains recognize cytomegalovirus antigens. It was suggested by the authors that the approach could potentially be generalized to other disease states and immunological phenotypes. A later analysis found that TCR association rates varied across HLA loci, with DRB1 alleles showing the most associated TCRs and HLA-C alleles the fewest. A further reported finding was that TCR beta sequences accurately predicted the HLA-A and HLA-B alleles for most subjects in the first cohort. Because the 87-base-pair reads could not distinguish some IMGT-functional V segments, including TRBV6-2 and TRBV6-3, those segments were excluded. Broadly in line with IMGT annotations, most TCR beta V segments showed up in productive rearrangements about 90% or about 30% of the time in an earlier analysis of approximately 640 of the donors. Specific HLA alleles were associated with roughly 17,000 TCR beta sequences at a false discovery rate of 0.05 in a later analysis. Assigning TCR associations to individual alleles was difficult when HLA alleles, especially DR and DQ, strongly co-occurred. Most TCR sequences were seen in very few donors, while some public TCRs were found in many individuals. A later analysis reported that several top co-occurrence clusters appeared linked to parvovirus B19, influenza, CMV and Epstein-Barr virus. The sequencing pipeline was judged likely to have produced a cluster of highly shared sequence variants as a technical artifact. Because HLA typing was missing for some donors at each locus, association tests included only the typed subset. In a later analysis, HLA-associated TCR beta chains showed more clonal expansion and lower generation probabilities than non-associated chains that were equally common.

The cohort was made up of several hundred healthy bone marrow donors. All cohort members were sampled while nominally healthy, although unrecorded immune exposures were likely present. Of the 700 or so cohort members, about 280 had positive CMV serostatus and just over 350 had negative CMV serostatus, and CMV serostatus was not recorded for the donor. A peripheral blood sample was provided by each donor, and peripheral blood mononuclear cells were used for TCR beta sequencing. Genomic DNA extraction from the blood cell samples was performed with the Qiagen DNeasy Blood Extraction Kit. CDR1 and CDR2 were assigned from the germline V gene as MNHNS and SASEGT. V and J are truncated by 11 bases and 5 bases respectively, leaving an intervening sequence of 19 bases. CDR3 length: 14 amino acids, cysteine to phenylalanine. The CDR3 DNA has 42 bases and is translated from base 1.

This clonotype was obtained from a human donor in good health. Sequencing was performed on PBMCs. The V and J genes are TRBV6-1 and TRBJ2-1; TRBD2 is a possible D gene, resting on 6 matching bases. CDR3 reads: CAESREFGDNEQFF. The sequenced DNA: TGTGCCGAATCCCGGGAGTTTGGTGACAATGAGCAGTTCTTC.